What follows are 24 T cell receptor beta chains derived from one specimen sequenced in a study of blood T cells in healthy people across ages. With a J-beta primer mix and a sample-barcoded 5' primer, a second PCR ran about 7 to 12 cycles. Each CDR3 protein is one row after TCRdb ran MiXCR on the 5' RACE reads. The sample consists of 1.5 million to 2 million distinct CDR3 sequences, around 36% of them appearing once. Sequenced material: blood. These receptors all stem from a woman under 40 in good health.

The chain links TRBV12-3 or TRBV12-4 to TRBJ1-6; D is possibly TRBD1 (6 bases). Trimming stripped 6 bases from V and 8 bases from J, with 11 bases between. The CDR3 sequence is 13 residues long. CDR3: CASSPDRDSPLHF. The CDR3 bases are TGTGCCAGCAGCCCGGACAGAGATTCACCCCTCCACTTT.

The V and J genes are TRBV27 and TRBJ2-7; the match to TRBD1 covers 8 bases. The length of the CDR3 is 19 residues. The V gene's germline CDR1 is MNHEY and CDR2 SMNVEV (reference sequence). Unmatched junction bases numbered 21, after V lost 5 bases and J lost 3 bases. The CDR3 nucleotides are TGTGCCAGCAGTGCCCGACAGGGGCGCTTAGTCAGAGTAGGCTACGAGCAGTACTTC. Protein: CASSARQGRLVRVGYEQYF.

Note on this clonotype: This could be a read error, since a much larger clone is one nucleotide away. The J gene is TRBJ2-1, the V gene TRBV5-1; the D call may be TRBD1 or TRBD2 (5 bases each). Germline V gene data show CDR1 as SGHRS and CDR2 as YFSETQ. This CDR3 is 16 amino acids long. V lost 4 bases and J lost 7, with 21 bases in between. CDR3 amino acids: CASSPGGREWGNEQFF. The CDR3 nucleotides are TGCGCCAGCAGCCCCGGAGGCAGGGAATGGGGAAATGAGCAGTTCTTC.

This chain links TRBV21-1 with TRBJ1-2; no DNA check was done on the table's D call, TRBD1. TRBV21-1 is a pseudogene segment. This CDR3 spans 18 amino acids. CDR3 DNA sequence: TGTGCCAGCAGCAAAGTTAAGGGACAGGGGTTATCTAACTATGGCTACACCTTC. This gives the protein CASSKVKGQGLSNYGYTF.

The chain joins TRBV7-9 to TRBJ2-1; TRBD2 matches at 12 bases. Germline V gene data show CDR1 as SEHNR and CDR2 as FQNEAQ (reference sequence). CDR3 length: 14 amino acids. V lost 3 bases to trimming and J lost 9 bases; unmatched junction nucleotides: 3. CDR3 in amino acids: CASSLTSGSSEQFF. In DNA, the CDR3 is TGTGCCAGCAGCTTGACTAGCGGGAGTAGTGAGCAGTTCTTC.

A few counts support this clonotype. The chain carries TRBV5-5 and TRBJ2-2; D is unclear. The V end lost 4 bases, the J end lost 5 bases, and 15 bases lay between the germline ends. CDR1 is SGHKS, CDR2 YYEKEE, per germline (reference sequence). This CDR3 spans 15 amino acids. CDR3 sequence reads: CASSPRPAETGELFF. The CDR3 coding sequence is TGTGCCAGCAGCCCCCGACCCGCGGAGACCGGGGAGCTGTTTTTT. Filled out from reference TRBV5-5 and TRBJ2-2, the complete variable domain reads DAGVTQSPTHLIKTRGQQVTLRCSPISGHKSVSWYQQVLGQGPQFIFQYYEKEERGRGNFPDRFSARQFPNYSSELNVNALLLGDSALYLCASSPRPAETGELFFGEGSRLTVL.

The J gene is TRBJ2-7, the V gene TRBV7-6, with TRBD2 matching over 16 bases. CDR1 and CDR2 (germline): SGHVS, FNYEAQ. With 2 bases clipped from V and 4 bases from J, the junction kept 5 bases outside the gene matches. The CDR3 length is 17 residues. This CDR3 is CASSLRGTSGRAYEQYF. CDR3 nucleotides: TGTGCCAGCAGCTTAAGGGGGACTAGCGGGAGGGCTTACGAGCAGTACTTC.

Comment on this clonotype: The junction shows a germline mismatch at one end, possibly a read error. This chain uses TRBV9 with TRBJ1-5; TRBD1 matches 9 bases. Germline-derived CDR1 and CDR2 are SGDLS and YYNGEE. The length of the CDR3 is 19 residues. Here the CDR3 DNA reads TGTGCCAGCAGAATCTCTACAAACCGGGACAGGGTTAGCAATCAGCTCCAGCATTTT. Its protein product is CASRISTNRDRVSNQLQHF.

J is TRBJ2-7 and V is TRBV10-3; no definite D call. Germline-derived CDR1 and CDR2 are ENHRY and SYGVKD. There are 13 residues in the CDR3. V dropped 3 bases and J dropped 0 bases, with 6 bases sitting between them. The CDR3 spells CAISEGISYEQYF. The CDR3, as DNA: TGTGCCATCAGTGAAGGGATCTCCTACGAGCAGTACTTC.

The chain joins TRBV28 to TRBJ2-1; weak D call: TRBD2 (5 bases). Per germline, CDR1 MDHEN and CDR2 SYDVKM. V lost 6 bases, J lost 7 bases, and 19 bases lay in between. CDR3 length equals 15 residues. Here the CDR3 DNA reads TGTGCCAGCAGCTCGGGGTCCTTCGCGAGGAATGAGCAGTTCTTC. This translates into CASSSGSFARNEQFF.

This clonotype was detected many times. The chain employs TRBV20-1 and TRBJ2-6; 8 bases are a match to TRBD2. This CDR3 has 15 residues. V shed 3 bases and J 4 bases; nucleotides not matched to a gene: 5. Germline CDR1 reads DFQATT; CDR2 reads SNEGSKA (reference sequence). CDR3 region: CSARSGSSGANVLTF. As DNA, the CDR3 is TGCAGTGCTAGGAGCGGGAGCTCCGGGGCCAACGTCCTGACTTTC.

A note on this clonotype: A read error may account for a junction end that differs from germline. This chain links TRBV3-1 with TRBJ2-5; D may be TRBD1 (6 bases). Germline V lookup: CDR1 LGHDT, CDR2 YNNKEL (reference sequence). There are 18 residues in the CDR3. CDR3 region: CACSQASRILRGQETQYF. DNA for the CDR3: TGTGCCTGCAGCCAAGCGTCTCGAATTCTAAGGGGGCAAGAGACCCAGTACTTC.

Regarding this clonotype: One end of the junction varies from germline; a read error may be responsible. The chain has TRBV7-9 and TRBJ2-3; D not resolved. CDR1 is SEHNR and CDR2 is FQNEAQ in the germline V gene (reference sequence). This CDR3 comprises 15 residues. This CDR3 reads CANSPKGYPTDTQYF. The CDR3 DNA reads as TGTGCCAACAGCCCGAAAGGGTATCCCACAGATACGCAGTATTTT.

The rearrangement uses TRBV18 and TRBJ1-4; TRBD1 matches at 9 bases. The CDR3 is made up of 16 amino acids. Germline CDR1 and CDR2: KGHSH and LQKENI. Trimming at V came to 0 bases and at J to 5 bases, leaving 4 bases not matched to a gene. As DNA, the CDR3 is TGTGCCAGCTCACCACCCTGGGGACAGGGCAATGAAAAACTGTTTTTT. Amino acid sequence: CASSPPWGQGNEKLFF.

This chain joins TRBV12-3 or TRBV12-4 and TRBJ2-2; D call uncertain. This CDR3 is built from 17 residues. With 6 bases removed from V and 5 bases from J, the gap between germline ends came to 22 bases. CDR3 DNA: TGTGCCAGCAGCCACCCCCTCATCAGGATTGAGACCGGGGAGCTGTTTTTT. Translation gives CASSHPLIRIETGELFF.

This clonotype was recorded only once. The chain couples TRBV2 to TRBJ1-2; maybe TRBD1 (5 bases). The V end lost 8 bases, the J end lost 4 bases, and 11 bases lay between the germline ends. CDR1 is SNHLY and CDR2 is FYNNEI in the germline V gene. The CDR3 runs to 12 residues. CDR3 sequence: CASGGVIYGYTF. The CDR3 DNA follows: TGTGCCAGCGGGGGGGTTATCTATGGCTACACCTTC.

Concerning this clonotype itself: A read error may account for a junction end that differs from germline. This rearrangement joins TRBV7-8 to TRBJ2-7; 7 bases are a match to TRBD1. The CDR3 sequence is 14 residues long. CDR1 is SGHVS, CDR2 FQNEAQ, per germline. CDR3 in DNA: TGTACCAGCAGCCCCAAATTGGACAGGATCGCGCGGTACTTC. It yields the protein CTSSPKLDRIARYF. The full variable domain, completed using reference TRBV7-8 and TRBJ2-7, is GAGVSQSPRYKVAKRGQDVALRCDPISGHVSLFWYQQALGQGPEFLTYFQNEAQLDKSGLPSDRFFAERPEGSVSTLKIQRTQQEDSAVYLCTSSPKLDRIARYFGPGTRLTVT.

This chain links TRBV6-5 with TRBJ1-1; D gene unclear. CDR3 size: 17 residues. Germline V CDR1 and CDR2: MNHEY, SVGAGI. The ends were cut back, 0 bases at V and 1 base at J, with 15 bases in the middle. The chain's CDR3 is CASSYSRGSLRNTEAFF. The CDR3 DNA reads TGTGCCAGCAGTTACTCCCGAGGCAGCCTACGGAACACTGAAGCTTTCTTT.

This clonotype appeared a few times. The chain joins TRBV20-1 to TRBJ1-2; TRBD1 might be the D (5 bases). Deletions cut 5 bases from V and 6 bases from J, with 13 bases between. The CDR3 sequence is 12 residues long. Germline CDR1 and CDR2: DFQATT and SNEGSKA (reference sequence). The DNA of the CDR3 is TGCAGTGCTCCGTGGGGGAAGGATGGCTACACCTTC. This encodes CSAPWGKDGYTF.

The V gene is TRBV4-1, the J gene TRBJ2-5; the match to TRBD2 covers 8 bases. From germline, CDR1 is MGHRA and CDR2 YSYEKL. The junction had 5 bases not matched to a gene; V was cut back by 0 bases and J by 5 bases. The CDR3 sequence is 15 residues long. For the CDR3, the DNA is TGCGCCAGCAGCCAAGATTCGGGAGGGGGGGAGACCCAGTACTTC. This codes for CASSQDSGGGETQYF.

J is TRBJ1-2 and V is TRBV10-3; TRBD1 matches at 7 bases. The germline CDR1 and CDR2 sequences are ENHRY and SYGVKD. V lost 6 bases and J lost 6; bases outside the gene matches: 10. This CDR3 comprises 14 residues. The CDR3 coding sequence is TGTGCCATCAGCTATGACAGGGTAGGAAATGGCTACACCTTC. It is translated as CAISYDRVGNGYTF.

This clonotype came up a few times. Here the CDR3 reads CASSNYLSGINTGELFF. In DNA form, the CDR3 reads TGTGCCAGCAGCAATTACCTAAGCGGGATTAACACCGGGGAGCTGTTTTTT. The chain couples TRBV7-9 to TRBJ2-2, with 7 bases fitting TRBD2. The germline CDR1 and CDR2 sequences are SEHNR and FQNEAQ (reference sequence). This CDR3 has 17 amino acids. V lost 5 bases, J lost 2 bases, and 11 bases stayed unmatched.

The gene calls are TRBV24-1 and TRBJ2-3, with a possible D match to TRBD2 (6 bases). The germline gives CDR1 KGHDR, CDR2 SFDVKD. This CDR3 is built from 17 residues. V dropped 3 bases and J dropped 2 bases, with 17 bases sitting between them. CDR3 bases: TGTGCCACCAGTGATCCAGGGACTTTTCCGGACACAGATACGCAGTATTTT. Its protein is CATSDPGTFPDTDTQYF.

This clonotype was detected a few times. This chain uses TRBV20-1 with TRBJ2-5; 8 nucleotides agree with TRBD2. The V gene's germline CDR1 is DFQATT and CDR2 SNEGSKA (reference sequence). The V and J ends lost 0 bases and 5 bases, in that order; junction bases with no gene match: 8. This CDR3 spans 15 amino acids. For the CDR3, the DNA is TGCAGTGCTAGAGATCCTGGACGGGAGGGGGAGACCCAGTACTTC. Translation gives CSARDPGREGETQYF.